The 24 T cell receptor beta chains reported below all come from one sample, sequenced in a study of shared clonotypes between healthy human individuals (dated by TCRdb to 2018 to 2021). The library relied on the immunoSEQ multiplex PCR assay. TCRdb took over this immuneACCESS table, retaining in-frame rearrangements with V and J assigned. Such tables are incomplete; in checked studies, under half of the missing clones stem from an unresolved V gene, and the remainder is unexplained. This sample lists around 2.5 million clones; roughly 93% were detected once. Around 0.4% of the sample rests with the top ten. Sequenced: naive CD4+ T cells from PBMCs. The meaning of the sample's cell subset or site label: CD45RA+ positively selected. The source is a man between 18 and 29 years old in good health. Some clones in this sample may be carry-over from other donors' samples.

This chain links TRBV5-1 with TRBJ2-3; 7 bases align to TRBD1. V lost 2 bases and J lost 0; bases outside the gene matches: 9. The V gene's germline CDR1 is SGHRS and CDR2 YFSETQ. The CDR3 is 17 residues long. The CDR3, as DNA: TGCGCCAGCAGCTTACAGGGGACCCACCTTAGCACAGATACGCAGTATTTT. It encodes CASSLQGTHLSTDTQYF.

The genes are TRBV11-2 and TRBJ2-1; perhaps D is TRBD1 or TRBD2 (5 bases each). The germline V gene has CDR1 SGHAT and CDR2 FQNNGV. The CDR3 consists of 17 residues. Trimming left V 0 bases short and J 9 bases short, with 21 bases between. Written as DNA, the CDR3 is TGTGCCAGCAGCTTAGATCCCGTCGGGGACCCACGGCGTGAGCAGTTCTTC. This sequence encodes CASSLDPVGDPRREQFF. Using reference TRBV11-2 and TRBJ2-1 for the parts outside the CDR3, the full variable domain is EAGVAQSPRYKIIEKRQSVAFWCNPISGHATLYWYQQILGQGPKLLIQFQNNGVVDDSQLPKDRFSAERLKGVDSTLKIQPAKLEDSAVYLCASSLDPVGDPRREQFFGPGTRLTVL.

The J gene is TRBJ2-1, the V gene TRBV27; either TRBD1 or TRBD2 may supply D (5 bases each). The V and J ends lost 3 bases and 5 bases respectively, with 14 bases between them. Germline V gene data show CDR1 as MNHEY and CDR2 as SMNVEV (reference sequence). The CDR3 consists of 15 residues. The CDR3 reads CASSFGGTVDNEQFF. CDR3 sequence (DNA): TGTGCCAGCAGTTTTGGGGGAACCGTCGACAATGAGCAGTTCTTC.

This clone came up a few times. This sequence joins TRBV25-1 and TRBJ1-1; tentative D call: TRBD1 (5 bases). The CDR3 covers 13 residues. V was pared by 4 bases and J by 4 bases, with 10 bases between. Germline-derived CDR1 and CDR2 are MGHDK and SYGVNS. The CDR3 DNA reads as TGTGCCAGCAGTGTAACCGGGGGCACTGAAGCTTTCTTT. This sequence encodes CASSVTGGTEAFF. Supplemented by reference TRBV25-1 and TRBJ1-1, the full variable domain reads EADIYQTPRYLVIGTGKKITLECSQTMGHDKMYWYQQDPGMELHLIHYSYGVNSTEKGDLSSESTVSRIRTEHFPLTLESARPSHTSQYLCASSVTGGTEAFFGQGTRLTVV.

The chain links TRBV7-3 to TRBJ2-1; TRBD2 agrees at 8 bases. This CDR3 spans 17 amino acids. The junction had 9 bases not matched to a gene; V was cut back by 4 bases and J by 1 base. Per germline, CDR1 SGHTA and CDR2 FQGTGA. In nucleotides, the CDR3 is TGTGCCAGCAGCTCCCCATCGGGGGGGAGTTCCTACAATGAGCAGTTCTTC. Its protein is CASSSPSGGSSYNEQFF.

As DNA, the CDR3 is TGTGCCAGCACAATGGACGTAGGACCAGGGGATACGCAGTATTTT. Amino acids: CASTMDVGPGDTQYF. This chain links TRBV6-6 with TRBJ2-3; perhaps TRBD1 as D (5 bases). V was cut by 7 bases and J by 6 bases, with 20 bases left in between. CDR3 length equals 15 residues. The germline V gene has CDR1 MNHNY and CDR2 SVGAGI (reference sequence).

A word on this clone: The same CDR3 is also encoded by other DNA sequences in this sample. The chain employs TRBV5-1 and TRBJ2-5; D gene ambiguous. The germline V and J ends were trimmed by 0 bases and 4 bases, with 7 bases remaining between them. CDR3 length equals 13 residues. Germline-derived CDR1 and CDR2 are SGHRS and YFSETQ. CDR3 bases: TGCGCCAGCAGCTTGGCCTCGGGAGAGACCCAGTACTTC. Translated, it gives CASSLASGETQYF.

The J gene is TRBJ2-7, the V gene TRBV4-2; D might be TRBD2 (5 bases). There are 16 residues in the CDR3. Per germline, CDR1 LGHNA and CDR2 YNFKEQ. V was cut by 0 bases and J by 2 bases, with 14 bases left in between. In DNA, the CDR3 is TGTGCCAGCAGCCAAGATCTTCCAGCGGTTACCTACGAGCAGTACTTC. This encodes CASSQDLPAVTYEQYF.

This chain connects TRBV27 to TRBJ2-1; 7 bases align to TRBD1. The J segment lost 8 bases and the V segment lost 6 bases, leaving 10 bases of the junction unmatched. This CDR3 region has 14 residues. The germline gives CDR1 MNHEY, CDR2 SMNVEV (reference sequence). CDR3 sequence reads: CASSNIDRDDEQFF. DNA for the CDR3: TGTGCCAGCAGCAACATCGACAGGGACGATGAGCAGTTCTTC.

This clone was observed a single time. This chain uses TRBV5-1 with TRBJ2-2; 10 bases are a match to TRBD1. CDR3 size: 16 residues. The V segment lost 4 bases and the J segment 2 bases; nucleotides outside the gene matches: 5. Germline V CDR1 and CDR2: SGHRS, YFSETQ. The CDR3 loop reads CASSPDRGHNTGELFF. As DNA, the CDR3 is TGCGCCAGCAGCCCCGACAGGGGGCATAACACCGGGGAGCTGTTTTTT.

This rearrangement joins TRBV6-5 to TRBJ2-3; 11 bases are shared with TRBD2. Germline V gene data show CDR1 as MNHEY and CDR2 as SVGAGI. V shed 10 bases and J 5 bases; nucleotides not matched to a gene: 8. The CDR3 covers 14 residues. In DNA, the CDR3 is TGTGCCACCGGTAGCGGGAGGGCCGGAGATACGCAGTATTTT. This encodes CATGSGRAGDTQYF.

Of note for this clone: This sample includes further DNA sequences coding for the same CDR3. This sequence joins TRBV11-2 and TRBJ2-3; 9 nucleotides align to TRBD2. Germline loops: CDR1 SGHAT, CDR2 FQNNGV. CDR3 length: 16 residues. V lost 1 base, J lost 3 bases, and 5 bases stayed unmatched. Here the CDR3 DNA reads TGTGCCAGCAGCTTAGTGGCGGGAGGGCGGACAGATACGCAGTATTTT. This translates into CASSLVAGGRTDTQYF. The full variable domain, with the rest looked up from reference TRBV11-2 and TRBJ2-3, is EAGVAQSPRYKIIEKRQSVAFWCNPISGHATLYWYQQILGQGPKLLIQFQNNGVVDDSQLPKDRFSAERLKGVDSTLKIQPAKLEDSAVYLCASSLVAGGRTDTQYFGPGTRLTVL.

This chain uses TRBV6-5 with TRBJ2-3; D not resolved. The ends were cut back, 7 bases at V and 5 bases at J, with 10 bases in the middle. This CDR3 has 12 amino acids. CDR1 is MNHEY and CDR2 is SVGAGI in the germline V gene. CDR3 protein: CASKVSEDTQYF. As DNA, the CDR3 is TGTGCCAGCAAGGTCAGCGAAGATACGCAGTATTTT.

CDR3 residues: CASSLVREPQHF. CDR3 nucleotide sequence: TGTGCCAGCAGCTTGGTTAGGGAGCCCCAGCATTTT. The V gene is TRBV7-8, the J gene TRBJ1-5; D gene uncertain. The germline CDR1 and CDR2 sequences are SGHVS and FQNEAQ. This CDR3 has 12 residues. Trimming removed 3 bases from V and 8 bases from J, with 8 bases in between.

The rearrangement joins TRBV6-5 to TRBJ1-3; D is unclear. The V gene's germline CDR1 is MNHEY and CDR2 SVGAGI. This CDR3 comprises 15 residues. V lost 0 bases, J lost 4 bases, and 10 bases lay in between. CDR3 nucleotide sequence: TGTGCCAGCAGTTACTCGTGGCCGAGAGGAAACACCATATATTTT. Amino acids: CASSYSWPRGNTIYF.

This clone appeared a single time. The sample has other DNA sequences that encode this CDR3 too. The V call is TRBV5-1, the J call TRBJ1-5; D is possibly TRBD1 (6 bases). Trimming cost V 0 bases and J 5 bases, with 9 bases left between them. This CDR3 has 14 residues. Germline CDR1 SGHRS, CDR2 YFSETQ. In DNA form, the CDR3 reads TGCGCCAGCAGCTTGGGAGGGGGTGATCAGCCCCAGCATTTT. The encoded protein is CASSLGGGDQPQHF.

The DNA for the CDR3 is TGTGCCAGCTCACCTTTTACAGGGCGCTACGAGCAGTACTTC. Translating it yields CASSPFTGRYEQYF. The chain links TRBV18 to TRBJ2-7; a weak D match, TRBD1 (6 bases). The V gene lost 3 bases and the J gene lost 3 bases, with 12 bases spanning the gap. Germline V CDR1 and CDR2: KGHSH, LQKENI. The CDR3 consists of 14 residues.

The chain uses TRBV7-2 and TRBJ2-7; D might be TRBD1 or TRBD2, each matching 5 bases. The germline V gene has CDR1 SGHTA and CDR2 FQGNSA. The CDR3 covers 15 residues. V dropped 1 base and J dropped 11 bases, with 21 bases sitting between them. DNA of the CDR3: TGTGCCAGCAGCTTAGGTCAGTTAAGGGACGGCCAGAAGTACTTC. Translation gives CASSLGQLRDGQKYF.

Concerning this clone: One junction end does not reproduce the germline sequence, and a read error may be involved. V is TRBV5-1 and J is TRBJ1-1, with 11 bases that match TRBD1. Germline V gene sequence: CDR1 SGHRS, CDR2 YFSETQ. The length of the CDR3 is 15 residues. The CDR3 region has the DNA TGCGCCAGCACCTTGGAGGGACAGGGGGTAACTGAAGCTTTCTTT. Protein: CASTLEGQGVTEAFF.

The gene calls are TRBV23-1 and TRBJ1-4, with 8 bases fitting TRBD1. TRBV23-1 is placed among ORFs of uncertain function. V dropped 0 bases and J dropped 8; count of bases not matched to a gene: 8. This CDR3 has 16 residues. The CDR3 protein is CASSQSGARGHEKLFF. The DNA of the CDR3 is TGCGCCAGCAGTCAATCCGGGGCCAGGGGGCACGAAAAACTGTTTTTT.

This rearrangement joins TRBV5-1 to TRBJ2-5; 13 bases are shared with TRBD2. V lost 3 bases and J lost 5; bases outside the gene matches: 10. Germline loops: CDR1 SGHRS, CDR2 YFSETQ. This CDR3 comprises 17 residues. In DNA, the CDR3 is TGCGCCAGCAGCTCCGGGACTAGCGGGACAGGGCGGGAGACCCAGTACTTC. Translating it yields CASSSGTSGTGRETQYF.

As for this clone: At the DNA level, this CDR3 is encoded by other sequences in the same sample as well. The rearrangement uses TRBV28 and TRBJ2-5; 11 bases map to TRBD1. After removal of 6 bases from V and 1 base from J, the junction contained 7 bases not matched to a gene. CDR3 size: 16 residues. Germline-derived CDR1 and CDR2 are MDHEN and SYDVKM. The CDR3 is CASSSPGTGGQETQYF. CDR3 in DNA: TGTGCCAGCAGCAGCCCCGGGACAGGGGGCCAAGAGACCCAGTACTTC.

The V gene is TRBV30, the J gene TRBJ2-5, with no clear D. Trimming pared 2 bases from V and 1 base from J, leaving 8 bases between. This CDR3 is 13 amino acids long. Germline V gene data show CDR1 as GTSNPN and CDR2 as SVGIG (reference sequence). The CDR3 bases are TGTGCCTGGAGTCCCATGTCCCAAGAGACCCAGTACTTC. Its protein is CAWSPMSQETQYF.

This chain links TRBV28 with TRBJ2-5; TRBD2 aligns across 12 bases. This CDR3 is built from 15 residues. Trimming at V came to 5 bases and at J to 5 bases, leaving 6 bases not matched to a gene. Germline lookup yields CDR1 MDHEN and CDR2 SYDVKM. In DNA form, the CDR3 reads TGTGCCAGCAGTCTAGCGGGAGGGCCGGCGGAGACCCAGTACTTC. It specifies CASSLAGGPAETQYF.